This T cell receptor (beta chain) came from a study of vaccination effects on CD4 cells after COVID-19. Generated by immunoSEQ multiplex PCR, the TCRdb table keeps only in-frame clones and is missing some. The repertoire holds around 70,000 clones, with 75% to 80% as singletons. After less than 11 days in culture, the CD4+ T cells were isolated. Note on this clone: Its target is not known.

This clonotype was obtained from a human donor who received a COVID-19 vaccine. Sequenced material: CD4+ T cells from PBMCs cultured without peptide, taken before COVID-19 vaccination.

CDR3 coding DNA: TGTGCCAGCAGCTTAGGGACGAACAGGGGCTATGGCTACACCTTC. It is translated as CASSLGTNRGYGYTF. The rearrangement links TRBV7-2 to TRBJ1-2; 7 positions agree with TRBD1. V lost 1 base, J lost 4 bases, and 6 bases stayed unmatched. This CDR3 has 15 residues. Germline-derived CDR1 and CDR2 are SGHTA and FQGNSA.